What follows is one T cell receptor (beta chain) and its context. The clone's antigen remains unknown. Base qualities are not provided; no much larger clone lies one nucleotide away. These data belong to a study of T-cell memory formation after mild COVID-19 (dated by TCRdb to the early 2020s). Describing the broader study: TCR sequence clusters from the two donors were found to be largely donor specific. In a couple of donors, T-cell clones that expanded and contracted after mild COVID-19 were tracked by sequencing TCRalpha and TCRbeta repertoires over time. The cohort was made up of two young adult volunteers, one female and one male, who were previously healthy.

PBMCs were isolated by Ficoll-Paque density gradient centrifugation. From the germline V gene (reference sequence), CDR1 is SEHNR and CDR2 is FQNEAQ. From the cysteine up to the phenylalanine, the CDR3 has a length of 14 residues. The DNA shown is the 42-base CDR3, in frame from base 1. The germline ends are 8 bases apart after V is trimmed by 1 base and J by 7 bases. Study-wide findings and limitations: SARS-CoV-2 specificity was not confirmed for the second-wave clones peaking on day 37. The detection of some responding clones in pre-infection memory suggests that pre-existing cross-reactive memory T cells joined the SARS-CoV-2 response. The study included only a couple of mild cases, and larger cohorts that include severe cases with pre-infection samples were judged to be necessary. Balanced CD4/CD8 phenotypes were observed for clones contracting from day 15 to 85, whereas a bias towards CD4+ was observed for a second wave of clones expanding from day 15 to 37. Contracting CD4+ clones were found mainly in CM and EM memory subsets, while CD8+ clones were enriched in EMRA.

TCRdb shows the sequencer as Illumina NovaSeq 6000. TCRalpha and TCRbeta cDNA libraries were constructed by 5'RACE with constant-segment primers, with sample barcodes and unique molecular identifiers being introduced. Trizol reagent was used to extract RNA from every sample. Amplification of the libraries took two PCR steps, and the second step added a second sample barcode plus Illumina TruSeq adapters. Sequencing of the libraries was done on an Illumina NovaSeq, producing 2 x 150 bp paired-end reads. In the authors' own workflow: Reads were demultiplexed and collapsed into UMI-guided consensus sequences with migec v1.2.7. Using mixcr v2.1.11, UMI consensuses were aligned to TRA and TRB V and J templates and then assembled into clonotypes. Clonotypes were classified as expanded or contracted when called significant by both edgeR and NoisET, with noise models trained on biological replicates. edgeR calls used a false discovery rate-adjusted p below 0.01 and a log2 fold-change threshold of 1. As an exploratory analysis of dynamics, PCA with hierarchical clustering was applied to max-normalized trajectories of the 1000 most abundant clonotypes. Each responding clone was given a CD4 or CD8 phenotype based on the CD4+ and CD8+ repertoires, which had been sequenced separately. TCRdb itself trimmed the public reads at Q25 with fastp, ran MiXCR and retained productive beta chains. One record per CDR3 amino acid sequence lists the most common genes and DNA. These V and J calls are TCRdb output, not the study's own analysis. The sample records under 250,000 distinct CDR3 sequences, approximately 15% of which are singletons. Clones ranked in the top ten supply about 2% of the sample.

This receptor was obtained from an adult woman who had mild COVID-19 (a few samples of this study predate the infection). The sample titles of this study are shuffled in the database, so cell type and time point are left out; the donor was told from shared clones. The rearrangement joined TRBV7-9 to TRBJ1-6; a confident D gene designation cannot be given. The sample was PBMCs or a T cell subset sorted from them (not recorded which). CDR3 reads: CASSLGSGNSPLHF. The sequenced DNA is TGTGCCAGCAGCTTAGGTTCGGGAAATTCACCCCTCCACTTT.